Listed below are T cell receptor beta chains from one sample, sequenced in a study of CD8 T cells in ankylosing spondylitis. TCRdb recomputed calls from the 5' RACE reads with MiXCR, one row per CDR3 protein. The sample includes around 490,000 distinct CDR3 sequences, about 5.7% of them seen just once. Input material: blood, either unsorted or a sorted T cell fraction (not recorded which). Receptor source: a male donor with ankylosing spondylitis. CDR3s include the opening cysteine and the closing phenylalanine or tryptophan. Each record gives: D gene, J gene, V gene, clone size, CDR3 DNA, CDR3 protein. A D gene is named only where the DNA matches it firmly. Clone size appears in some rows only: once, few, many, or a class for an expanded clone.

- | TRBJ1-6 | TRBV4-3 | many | TGCGCCAGCAGCCAAGAGTGGGCGGGGCAGGCGCTGGGGAATTCACCCCTCCACTTT | CASSQEWAGQALGNSPLHF
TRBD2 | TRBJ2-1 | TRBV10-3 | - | TGTGCCATCACCGGGACTAGCGGTTACAATGAGCAGTTCTTC | CAITGTSGYNEQFF
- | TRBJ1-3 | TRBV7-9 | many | TGTGCCAGCAGCCCGCTGACACCGACATCTGGAAACACCATATATTTT | CASSPLTPTSGNTIYF
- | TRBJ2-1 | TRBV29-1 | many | TGCAGCGTTGACAGGGTACAAAGGAATGAGCAGTTCTTC | CSVDRVQRNEQFF
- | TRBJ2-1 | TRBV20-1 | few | TGCAGTGCCCTAACAGGGAAAGGCTCCTACGATGAGCAGTTCTTC | CSALTGKGSYDEQFF
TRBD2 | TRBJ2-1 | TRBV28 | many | TGTGCCAGTTCATTAGCGGGAGGGTCTGGGGATGAGCAGTTCTTC | CASSLAGGSGDEQFF
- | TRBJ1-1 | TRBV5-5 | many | TGTGCCAGCAGCTTTCCGGGGGCTGAGAACACTGAAGCTTTCTTT | CASSFPGAENTEAFF
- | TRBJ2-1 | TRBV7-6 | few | TGTGCCAGCAGCTTAGCGCCGAGAAAAGAGCAGTTCTTC | CASSLAPRKEQFF
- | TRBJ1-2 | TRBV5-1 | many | TGCGCCAGCAGCTTGGGAGGGACCTACACCTTC | CASSLGGTYTF
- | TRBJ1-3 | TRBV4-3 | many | TGCGCCAGCAGCCAAGATCGACACTCTGGAAACACCATATATTTT | CASSQDRHSGNTIYF
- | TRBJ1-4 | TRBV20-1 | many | TGCAGTACGGAGCTACGGTCAGGTGAAAAACTGTTTTTT | CSTELRSGEKLFF
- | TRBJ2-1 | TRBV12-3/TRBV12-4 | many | TGTGCCAGCAGTTTACTCGGGGGTGGTTACAATGAGCAGTTCTTC | CASSLLGGGYNEQFF
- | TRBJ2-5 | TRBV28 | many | TGTGCCAGCAGTTCCTTATCGACCCAGTACTTC | CASSSLSTQYF
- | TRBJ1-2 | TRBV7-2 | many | TGTGCCAGCAGCTTACGGGGTTGGGGCGGCTACACCTTC | CASSLRGWGGYTF
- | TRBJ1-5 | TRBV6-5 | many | TGTGCCAGCAGTACTCAGATACTCAATCAGCCCCAGCATTTT | CASSTQILNQPQHF
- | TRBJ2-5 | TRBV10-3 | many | TGTGCCATCAGTGATACCACAGAGGCCCAGTACTTC | CAISDTTEAQYF
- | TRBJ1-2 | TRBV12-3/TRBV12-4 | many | TGTGCCAGCAGGTCCGGGACCCGAACCCGGGGCTACACCTTC | CASRSGTRTRGYTF
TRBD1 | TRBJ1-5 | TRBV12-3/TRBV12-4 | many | TGTGCCAGCAGTCCGGGACAGGCGCGTCAGCCCCAGCATTTT | CASSPGQARQPQHF
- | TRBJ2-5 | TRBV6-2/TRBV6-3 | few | TGTGCCAGCAGGACAGAGCTCCTAGGCGGTGGGACCCAGTACTTC | CASRTELLGGGTQYF
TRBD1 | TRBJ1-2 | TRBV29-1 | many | TGCAGCGTAACGGGACAGGGGGGCTACACCTTC | CSVTGQGGYTF
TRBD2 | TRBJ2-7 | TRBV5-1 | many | TGCGCCAGCAGCTTTTTGCGGGAGAGCTCCTACGAGCAGTACTTC | CASSFLRESSYEQYF
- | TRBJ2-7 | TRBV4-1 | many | TGCGCCAGCAGCCAAGGGACAGCCGACTCCTACGAGCAGTACTTC | CASSQGTADSYEQYF
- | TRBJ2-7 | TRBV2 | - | TGTGCCAGCAGTGAAACCGTTGTGGGGTTCTACGAGCAGTACTTC | CASSETVVGFYEQYF
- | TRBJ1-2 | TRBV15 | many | TGTGCCACCAGCAGAGATCGGAGGCTCGGTTATGGCTACACCTTC | CATSRDRRLGYGYTF
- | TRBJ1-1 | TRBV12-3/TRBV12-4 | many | TGTGCCAGCCAGACAGGGAACACTGAAGCTTTCTTT | CASQTGNTEAFF
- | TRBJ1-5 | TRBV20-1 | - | TGCAGTGGAAAGGGTCCTGGCAATCAGCCCCAGCATTTT | CSGKGPGNQPQHF
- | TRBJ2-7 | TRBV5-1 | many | TGCGCCAGCAGCGTGGGGGTGGGAACCTACGAGCAGTACTTC | CASSVGVGTYEQYF
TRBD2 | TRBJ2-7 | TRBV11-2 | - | TGTGCCAGCAGCTTAGATCCGACTAGCGGATTTTACGAGCAGTACTTC | CASSLDPTSGFYEQYF
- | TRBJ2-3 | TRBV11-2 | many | TGTGCCAGCAGCTTCGTAGTCGGACAGCTAGATACGCAGTATTTT | CASSFVVGQLDTQYF
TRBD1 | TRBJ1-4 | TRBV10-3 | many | TGTGCCATCTCACCCGGACAGGCCTCTGAGACTAATGAAAAACTGTTTTTT | CAISPGQASETNEKLFF
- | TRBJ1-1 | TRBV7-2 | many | TGTGCCAGCAGCGCAAGGAAGAACACTGAAGCTTTCTTT | CASSARKNTEAFF
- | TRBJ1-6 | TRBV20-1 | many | TGCAGTGCTAGCGAGAGGGGCAGAAATTCACCCCTCCACTTT | CSASERGRNSPLHF